What follows are 17 T cell receptor beta chains derived from one specimen sequenced in a study of blood T cell repertoires in COVID-19. Assay: immunoSEQ multiplex PCR; the TCRdb copy retains only in-frame clones and omits some. The data hold around 130,000 clones, with 86% observed a single time. The sequenced material came from PBMCs or T cells enriched from blood (not recorded which). The receptors were sampled from a woman in her 50s who had recovered from COVID-19.

This clone has just a few counts. This chain links TRBV4-1 with TRBJ2-7, with 13 bases that match TRBD2. J gave up 4 bases and V 2 bases, and 8 bases lay outside the gene matches. This CDR3 region has 17 residues. Per the germline V gene, CDR1 is MGHRA and CDR2 is YSYEKL. CDR3 loop: CASSQRLAGGLLYEQYF. CDR3 bases: TGCGCCAGCAGCCAAAGACTAGCGGGGGGCTTACTTTACGAGCAGTACTTC.

This clone was seen only a few times. The chain links TRBV5-1 to TRBJ1-2; TRBD1 matches at 11 bases. This CDR3 has 19 amino acids. The V gene end was trimmed by 4 bases and the J gene end by 7 bases; junction bases not matched to a gene: 21. The V gene's germline CDR1 is SGHRS and CDR2 YFSETQ. The CDR3 nucleotides are TGCGCCAGCAGCGCGACCGCGGGACAGGGGGTCTCTTACTATGGTGGCTACACCTTC. Translated: CASSATAGQGVSYYGGYTF.

CDR3 sequence reads: CASSQPPGEENQPQHF. Written as DNA, the CDR3 is TGTGCCAGCAGCCAACCGCCGGGAGAAGAGAATCAGCCCCAGCATTTT. The rearrangement uses TRBV3-1 (or the pseudogene TRBV3-2) and TRBJ1-5, with D uncertain. Germline loops: CDR1 LGHDT, CDR2 YNNKEL (reference sequence). CDR3 length: 16 residues. Trimming stripped 2 bases from V and 4 bases from J, with 15 bases between.

Only one count was recorded for this clone. The chain has TRBV3-1 (or the pseudogene TRBV3-2) and TRBJ2-7, with TRBD1 identical over 7 bases. CDR3 size: 17 residues. The trim removed 1 base at V and 1 base at J, leaving 10 bases unmatched. The germline V gene has CDR1 LGHDT and CDR2 YNNKEL (reference sequence). The CDR3 is CASSQGFAETGSYEQYF. The CDR3 DNA reads TGTGCCAGCAGCCAAGGGTTTGCTGAGACAGGGTCCTACGAGCAGTACTTC.

With respect to this clone: The junction departs from germline at one end; a sequencing error may be responsible. The chain combines TRBV7-9 with TRBJ2-7; 10 bases align to TRBD2. The CDR3 consists of 14 residues. Germline V CDR1 and CDR2: SEHNR, FQNEAQ (reference sequence). CDR3 loop: CASSLAGDSHEQYF. In nucleotides, the CDR3 is TGTGCCAGCAGCCTAGCGGGGGACAGCCACGAGCAGTACTTC.

The genes are TRBV13 and TRBJ2-7; 8 positions match TRBD2. Looked up from germline, CDR1 is PRHDT and CDR2 is FYEKMQ (reference sequence). With 4 bases clipped from V and 5 bases from J, the junction kept 10 bases outside the gene matches. CDR3 length equals 15 residues. CDR3 DNA sequence: TGTGCCAGCAGCTCCCATAGCGGGGCTGGGGACGAGCAGTACTTC. It is translated as CASSSHSGAGDEQYF.

The chain is built from TRBV6-5 and TRBJ2-7; TRBD1 is a possible D gene (5 bases). The CDR3 is made up of 13 amino acids. With 5 bases removed from V and 6 bases from J, the gap between germline ends came to 14 bases. Germline lookup yields CDR1 MNHEY and CDR2 SVGAGI. In DNA form, the CDR3 reads TGTGCCAGCAGTCTCAGGGATATTGGCGAGCAGTACTTC. This codes for CASSLRDIGEQYF.

The sample holds a few counts of this clone. The chain joins TRBV5-4 to TRBJ2-7; 12 bases fit TRBD1. The CDR3 runs to 15 residues. Germline lookup yields CDR1 SGHNT and CDR2 YYREEE (reference sequence). With V trimmed by 3 bases and J by 2 bases, 3 bases remained unmatched. The CDR3 spells CASSSGTGGPYEQYF. In nucleotides, the CDR3 is TGTGCCAGCAGCTCCGGGACAGGGGGCCCCTACGAGCAGTACTTC.

The chain couples TRBV11-3 to TRBJ1-1, with 10 bases identical to TRBD1. Germline V gene lookup returns CDR1 SGHNT and CDR2 YENEEA. V was clipped by 4 bases and J by 5 bases; unmatched bases: 7. This CDR3 has 15 amino acids. In DNA, the CDR3 is TGTGCCAGCAGCTCAAGACAGGGGGCCTGGACTGAAGCTTTCTTT. It codes for CASSSRQGAWTEAFF.

The V gene is TRBV9, the J gene TRBJ2-2; a possible D gene is TRBD1 (5 bases). The ends were cut back, 4 bases at V and 6 bases at J, with 19 bases in the middle. The CDR3 is 16 residues long. Germline-derived CDR1 and CDR2 are SGDLS and YYNGEE. CDR3 region: CASSSVARAPAGELFF. The CDR3 nucleotides are TGTGCCAGCAGCTCAGTAGCCAGGGCCCCTGCCGGGGAGCTGTTTTTT.

The CDR3: CASSYGQGAVQYF. DNA of the CDR3: TGTGCCAGCAGCTACGGACAGGGGGCCGTGCAGTACTTC. The chain links TRBV5-4 to TRBJ2-7; 11 nucleotides agree with TRBD1. In germline, CDR1 is SGHNT, CDR2 YYREEE (reference sequence). CDR3 length: 13 amino acids. With 3 bases clipped from V and 9 bases from J, the junction kept 5 bases outside the gene matches.

The chain links TRBV7-9 to TRBJ1-1, with TRBD1 identical over 8 bases. The V gene's germline CDR1 is SEHNR and CDR2 FQNEAQ (reference sequence). The CDR3 consists of 13 residues. V shed 5 bases, J shed 5 bases, and the junction held 4 bases outside the gene matches. CDR3 nucleotides: TGTGCCAGCAGCACAGGGGGGAGGACTGAAGCTTTCTTT. Translation gives CASSTGGRTEAFF.

This clone was seen more than once but under ten times. The chain has TRBV4-3 and TRBJ1-2; 11 bases fit TRBD1. This CDR3 is built from 15 residues. CDR1 is LGHNA, CDR2 YSLEER, per germline. V lost 2 bases and J lost 8; bases outside the gene matches: 7. The CDR3 here is CASSQRTGGAWGYTF. The CDR3 DNA reads TGCGCCAGCAGCCAAAGGACAGGGGGCGCGTGGGGCTACACCTTC.

This clone was observed once. The chain carries TRBV4-3 and TRBJ1-1; no definite D call. The CDR3 consists of 14 residues. V lost 3 bases and J lost 1, with 9 bases in between. Per the germline V gene, CDR1 is LGHNA and CDR2 is YSLEER. CDR3 amino acids: CASSHFNRNTEAFF. For the CDR3, the DNA is TGCGCCAGCAGCCATTTTAACAGGAACACTGAAGCTTTCTTT.

The CDR3 is CASSMLAGGKDTGELFF. DNA for the CDR3: TGTGCCAGTAGTATGCTAGCGGGGGGTAAAGACACCGGGGAGCTGTTTTTT. This chain joins TRBV19 and TRBJ2-2; 11 positions agree with TRBD2. This CDR3 has 17 residues. CDR1 is LNHDA and CDR2 is SQIVND in the germline V gene (reference sequence). V gave up 3 bases and J gave up 3 bases; unmatched junction bases: 6.

The gene calls are TRBV5-5 and TRBJ1-1, with D perhaps TRBD1 (6 bases). Germline assignment: CDR1 SGHKS and CDR2 YYEKEE (reference sequence). The V and J ends lost 4 bases and 4 bases respectively, with 17 bases between them. The CDR3 totals 15 residues. CDR3 residues: CASSPRDRSTTEAFF. The CDR3, as DNA: TGTGCCAGCAGCCCCAGAGACAGGTCAACCACTGAAGCTTTCTTT.

This rearrangement joins TRBV19 to TRBJ1-2; TRBD1 matches 9 bases. V lost 5 bases to trimming and J lost 5 bases; unmatched junction nucleotides: 6. The CDR3 runs to 14 residues. Germline CDR1 reads LNHDA; CDR2 reads SQIVND (reference sequence). The CDR3, as DNA: TGTGCCAGTAGTCCGGGGACAGGGCGATATGGCTACACCTTC. This gives the protein CASSPGTGRYGYTF.